These 15 T cell receptor beta chains were sequenced from one sample in a study of vaccination effects on CD4 cells after COVID-19. Clones were read by immunoSEQ multiplex PCR, and TCRdb kept only the in-frame ones, dropping some. Of approximately 23,000 clones detected, about 63% appear once; the ten largest clones hold 11%. These receptors' targets are unknown. Using viral peptide pools, the ViraFEST assay grew out antigen-specific CD4+ T cells prior to sequencing. CD4+ T cells were isolated after about nine days of culture. Vaccine recipients, nucleocapsid antibody negative, had no prior SARS-CoV-2 infection. This sample comprised CD4+ T cells from PBMCs cultured with HCoV-NL63 spike peptides, obtained before COVID-19 vaccination. These receptors were obtained from a human donor who received a COVID-19 vaccine.

Only one count was recorded for this clone. CDR3 bases: TGCGCCAGCAGCCAAAACACGGGACTAGCGGGGAGAAACACCGGGGAGCTGTTTTTT. This encodes CASSQNTGLAGRNTGELFF. The J gene is TRBJ2-2, the V gene TRBV4-1; TRBD2 agrees at 13 bases. V shed 2 bases and J 2 bases; nucleotides not matched to a gene: 8. The CDR3 is 19 residues long. Germline lookup yields CDR1 MGHRA and CDR2 YSYEKL.

The chain has TRBV5-1 and TRBJ2-5, with D possibly TRBD2 on 7 matching bases. V lost 3 bases, J lost 4 bases, and 16 bases lay in between. The CDR3 totals 15 residues. Per the germline V gene, CDR1 is SGHRS and CDR2 is YFSETQ. CDR3 bases: TGCGCCAGCAGCTCTGGGGGGGGCGGTGTAGAGACCCAGTACTTC. This sequence encodes CASSSGGGGVETQYF.

The DNA of the CDR3 is TGTGCCAGCAGCTTGGCTGTGACATATACTTCCTACGAGCAGTACTTC. As protein: CASSLAVTYTSYEQYF. The V gene is TRBV5-5, the J gene TRBJ2-7; D not certain. Germline CDR1 is SGHKS and CDR2 is YYEKEE (reference sequence). The CDR3 extends over 16 amino acids. V dropped 0 bases and J dropped 1 base, with 14 bases sitting between them.

This clone was seen just once. This sequence joins TRBV15 and TRBJ1-4; 7 bases agree with TRBD1. The CDR3 runs to 16 residues. Germline V gives CDR1 LNHNV, CDR2 YYDKDF (reference sequence). The J segment lost 3 bases and the V segment lost 0 bases, leaving 4 bases of the junction unmatched. The CDR3 sequence: CATSRDPGGANEKLFF. The CDR3 DNA follows: TGTGCCACCAGCAGAGATCCAGGGGGAGCTAATGAAAAACTGTTTTTT. Full variable domain (outside the CDR3, taken from reference TRBV15 and TRBJ1-4): DAMVIQNPRYQVTQFGKPVTLSCSQTLNHNVMYWYQQKSSQAPKLLFHYYDKDFNNEADTPDNFQSRRPNTSFCFLDIRSPGLGDTAMYLCATSRDPGGANEKLFFGSGTQLSVL.

The chain carries TRBV12-3 or TRBV12-4 and TRBJ2-7, with D possibly matching TRBD2 (5 bases). Trimming took off 3 bases at V and 4 bases at J, with 7 bases between the two ends. CDR3 size: 12 residues. The CDR3 bases are TGTGCCAGCAGTTTGTGGGAGTACGAGCAGTACTTC. It is translated as CASSLWEYEQYF.

This clone came up a few times. This chain connects TRBV9 to TRBJ1-3, with a weak D call TRBD1 (6 bases). V dropped 1 base and J dropped 0 bases, with 11 bases sitting between them. CDR3 length equals 16 residues. The V gene's germline CDR1 is SGDLS and CDR2 YYNGEE. The DNA of the CDR3 is TGTGCCAGCAGCGTAAGTGGGACAACCTCTGGAAACACCATATATTTT. Its translation is CASSVSGTTSGNTIYF.

This clone has more than one count but fewer than ten. The chain carries TRBV11-2 and TRBJ1-6; D remains unclear. Germline V gene data show CDR1 as SGHAT and CDR2 as FQNNGV. This CDR3 region has 14 residues. With 5 bases removed from V and 7 bases from J, the gap between germline ends came to 12 bases. CDR3 loop: CASSPLRTNSPLHF. The CDR3 coding sequence is TGTGCCAGCAGCCCCCTGAGGACCAATTCACCCCTCCACTTT.

This clone has just one count. The chain employs TRBV6-5 and TRBJ2-7; 8 bases match TRBD1. The CDR3 spans 15 residues. Germline lookup yields CDR1 MNHEY and CDR2 SVGAGI. J gave up 2 bases and V 0 bases, and 3 bases lay outside the gene matches. This chain's CDR3 is CASSYSGQGPYEQYF. The CDR3 bases are TGTGCCAGCAGTTACTCCGGACAGGGTCCCTACGAGCAGTACTTC.

This clone appeared once. The chain uses TRBV6-1 and TRBJ2-1; D unclear. Trimming stripped 2 bases from V and 10 bases from J, with 12 bases between. This CDR3 has 13 amino acids. Germline-derived CDR1 and CDR2 are MNHNS and SASEGT. The CDR3 DNA sequence: TGTGCCAGCAGTGAACGCAGCCTCGGCGAGCAGTTCTTC. It codes for CASSERSLGEQFF.

CDR3 sequence reads: CASSPEGGSYNEQFF. The CDR3 nucleotides read TGTGCCAGCAGCCCCGAGGGGGGTTCCTACAATGAGCAGTTCTTC. The chain uses TRBV11-3 and TRBJ2-1; D possibly matches TRBD1 or TRBD2 (6 bases each). The CDR3 runs 15 residues. V was trimmed by 5 bases and J by 1 base, leaving 12 bases between them. Germline assignment: CDR1 SGHNT and CDR2 YENEEA.

In DNA, the CDR3 is TGTGCCAGCAGAAATTCCGGGACAGCCACAGATACGCAGTATTTT. Its protein is CASRNSGTATDTQYF. The chain has TRBV6-5 and TRBJ2-3; the match to TRBD1 covers 7 bases. Looked up from germline, CDR1 is MNHEY and CDR2 is SVGAGI. This CDR3 is built from 15 residues. V lost 6 bases, J lost 2 bases, and 8 bases stayed unmatched.

This clone occurred once. The rearrangement joins TRBV18 to TRBJ2-1; D remains ambiguous. The germline CDR1 and CDR2 sequences are KGHSH and LQKENI. CDR3 size: 12 residues. V lost 3 bases, J lost 8 bases, and 8 bases lay in between. CDR3 coding DNA: TGTGCCAGCTCACCCCGCGCCGATGAGCAGTTCTTC. Encoded protein: CASSPRADEQFF.

This rearrangement joins TRBV10-3 to TRBJ1-4, with 8 bases lining up with TRBD1. The germline V gene encodes CDR1 ENHRY and CDR2 SYGVKD. This CDR3 spans 13 amino acids. V dropped 6 bases and J dropped 5; count of bases not matched to a gene: 2. This CDR3 is CAIRTGENEKLFF. The CDR3 region has the DNA TGTGCCATCAGGACAGGGGAAAATGAAAAACTGTTTTTT.

This clone appeared a single time. The chain joins TRBV10-2 to TRBJ2-3; no clear D. From germline, CDR1 is WSHSY and CDR2 SAAADI. This CDR3 is 16 amino acids long. Trimming shortened V by 2 bases and J by 2 bases, and 14 bases separated the two germline ends. The CDR3 spells CASSEGTRVNTDTQYF. The CDR3 DNA is TGCGCCAGCAGTGAGGGCACCCGGGTAAACACAGATACGCAGTATTTT.

CDR3 amino acids: CASSLPTDTQYF. In DNA, the CDR3 is TGTGCCAGCAGCTTGCCCACAGATACGCAGTATTTT. The V call is TRBV7-9, the J call TRBJ2-3; no firm D call. CDR3 size: 12 residues. Trimming took off 3 bases at V and 2 bases at J, with 3 bases between the two ends. Germline CDR1 SEHNR, CDR2 FQNEAQ (reference sequence).